Below are 32 T cell receptor beta chains sequenced from a single sample in a study of cytomegalovirus exposure and HLA in healthy donors. PCR amplification relied on 60 Vbeta primers (plus 13 Jbeta primers). Clones were sequenced by immunoSEQ multiplex PCR, and TCRdb holds only the in-frame ones, with some missing. The data hold 170,000 or so clones, with 78% observed a single time. Input material: PBMCs. The receptors were sampled from a middle-aged woman in good health and CMV-seronegative.

CDR3 DNA sequence: TGCGCCAGCAGCCAAGATAAGGGGCAAGGTAAAGAGACCCAGTACTTC. It encodes CASSQDKGQGKETQYF. V gene TRBV4-1 combines with J gene TRBJ2-5; tentatively, D is TRBD1 (5 bases). The V gene lost 0 bases and the J gene lost 3 bases, with 14 bases spanning the gap. CDR1 and CDR2 from the germline V gene are MGHRA and YSYEKL. The CDR3 contains 16 residues.

The chain combines TRBV6-6 with TRBJ2-1, with 7 bases aligning to TRBD1. Germline values: CDR1 MNHNY, CDR2 SVGAGI (reference sequence). Trimming removed 7 bases from V and 0 bases from J; junction bases left unmatched: 6. The CDR3 covers 15 residues. CDR3 nucleotides: TGTGCCAGCAACCTGGGACAGAGCTCCTACAATGAGCAGTTCTTC. Its protein product is CASNLGQSSYNEQFF.

This clone was recorded a few times. V gene TRBV2 combines with J gene TRBJ1-4; no definite D call. V dropped 2 bases and J dropped 7 bases, with 8 bases sitting between them. The CDR3 contains 13 residues. Germline lookup yields CDR1 SNHLY and CDR2 FYNNEI. Written as DNA, the CDR3 is TGTGCCAGCAGTGAATTTATCGGTGAAAAACTGTTTTTT. This translates into CASSEFIGEKLFF.

The chain is built from TRBV4-2 and TRBJ1-6; no definite D call. Germline CDR1 LGHNA, CDR2 YNFKEQ. There are 15 residues in the CDR3. The ends were cut back, 1 base at V and 5 bases at J, with 9 bases in the middle. CDR3 sequence (DNA): TGTGCCAGCAGCCAAGCGGGTCTGGATAATTCACCCCTCCACTTT. This translates into CASSQAGLDNSPLHF.

The chain combines TRBV11-2 with TRBJ2-1; the match to TRBD2 covers 10 bases. Germline V gene data show CDR1 as SGHAT and CDR2 as FQNNGV. This CDR3 region has 18 residues. The V segment lost 2 bases and the J segment 2 bases; nucleotides outside the gene matches: 9. The CDR3 sequence is CASSLQRGGLRPYNEQFF. The CDR3 nucleotides are TGTGCCAGCAGCTTACAGCGGGGGGGCCTTAGGCCCTACAATGAGCAGTTCTTC.

The V call is TRBV7-9, the J call TRBJ2-5; maybe TRBD1 (6 bases). Trimming pared 3 bases from V and 1 base from J, leaving 9 bases between. CDR3 length equals 14 residues. Germline values: CDR1 SEHNR, CDR2 FQNEAQ (reference sequence). In DNA, the CDR3 is TGTGCCAGCAGCTTTAAAGGGGGCCAAGAGACCCAGTACTTC. Its protein product is CASSFKGGQETQYF.

This chain uses TRBV19 with TRBJ1-5; D is perhaps TRBD1 (5 bases). CDR1 is LNHDA and CDR2 is SQIVND in the germline V gene (reference sequence). The CDR3 extends over 15 amino acids. Trimming removed 2 bases at V and 8 bases at J, with 16 bases between. CDR3 nucleotide sequence: TGTGCCAGTAGTATAACCGCACAGGCTTACGAGCCCCAGCATTTT. Residues: CASSITAQAYEPQHF.

The table lists this clone with a count of one. The V gene is TRBV28, the J gene TRBJ2-3; weak D call: TRBD1 (5 bases). V was cut by 2 bases and J by 1 base, with 13 bases left in between. From germline, CDR1 is MDHEN and CDR2 SYDVKM. The CDR3 sequence is 16 residues long. Written as DNA, the CDR3 is TGTGCCAGCAGTTTAGTTGGGGCTTCGGGCACAGATACGCAGTATTTT. Amino acid sequence: CASSLVGASGTDTQYF.

This chain links TRBV27 with TRBJ2-5; 7 bases match TRBD1. CDR1 is MNHEY, CDR2 SMNVEV, per germline (reference sequence). The CDR3 has 15 amino acids. V lost 2 bases to trimming and J lost 5 bases; unmatched junction nucleotides: 8. CDR3 loop: CASSLRTGDLETQYF. CDR3 coding DNA: TGTGCCAGCAGTTTACGGACAGGCGACCTTGAGACCCAGTACTTC.

The chain carries TRBV7-2 and TRBJ1-2; D possibly corresponds to TRBD1 (6 bases). This CDR3 comprises 13 residues. The V and J ends lost 5 bases and 13 bases respectively, with 20 bases between them. CDR1 is SGHTA and CDR2 is FQGNSA in the germline V gene. CDR3: CASSLYRTGISTF. In DNA form, the CDR3 reads TGTGCCAGCAGCCTCTATCGTACAGGGATATCCACCTTC. Combining the CDR3 with reference TRBV7-2 and TRBJ1-2 gives the whole variable domain GAGVSQSPSNKVTEKGKDVELRCDPISGHTALYWYRQSLGQGLEFLIYFQGNSAPDKSGLPSDRFSAERTGGSVSTLTIQRTQQEDSAVYLCASSLYRTGISTFGSGTRLTVV.

The chain recombines TRBV14 with TRBJ1-3; D might be TRBD1 (6 bases). CDR1 SGHDN and CDR2 FVKESK come from the germline V gene. Between the trimmed V and J ends, which lost 5 bases and 1 base, there was a span of 18 bases. CDR3 length equals 17 residues. CDR3 nucleotide sequence: TGTGCCAGCAGCGTCCGCGTTCTGGGGGCGTCTGGAAACACCATATATTTT. As protein: CASSVRVLGASGNTIYF.

The V call is TRBV7-6, the J call TRBJ2-2; maybe TRBD2 (6 bases). V dropped 1 base and J dropped 3 bases, with 9 bases sitting between them. The CDR3 sequence is 15 residues long. Looked up from germline, CDR1 is SGHVS and CDR2 is FNYEAQ. CDR3 in DNA: TGTGCCAGCAGCTTAGTAGGGGACTACACCGGGGAGCTGTTTTTT. It encodes CASSLVGDYTGELFF.

The V and J genes are TRBV19 and TRBJ1-5, with 11 nucleotides matching TRBD1. The CDR3 spans 14 residues. Germline V gives CDR1 LNHDA, CDR2 SQIVND (reference sequence). V gave up 5 bases and J gave up 8 bases; unmatched junction bases: 5. The chain's CDR3 is CASSLGQGAEPQHF. DNA of the CDR3: TGTGCCAGTAGTCTCGGACAGGGGGCTGAGCCCCAGCATTTT.

The chain combines TRBV27 with TRBJ2-5; 10 bases agree with TRBD1. Germline assignment: CDR1 MNHEY and CDR2 SMNVEV (reference sequence). V dropped 5 bases and J dropped 2; count of bases not matched to a gene: 5. This CDR3 spans 15 amino acids. CDR3 sequence (DNA): TGTGCCAGCAGTCACCTGGACAGGGGGCAAGAGACCCAGTACTTC. It specifies CASSHLDRGQETQYF.

The rearrangement uses TRBV6-5 and TRBJ1-2; 11 bases are shared with TRBD1. Looked up from germline, CDR1 is MNHEY and CDR2 is SVGAGI. Trimming removed 4 bases from V and 6 bases from J; junction bases left unmatched: 10. The CDR3 runs to 16 residues. In nucleotides, the CDR3 is TGTGCCAGCAGTTCCCCCCGGGACAGGGGGGAGAATGGCTACACCTTC. It translates to CASSSPRDRGENGYTF.

The J gene is TRBJ2-2, the V gene TRBV2, with a weak D call TRBD2 (6 bases). In germline, CDR1 is SNHLY, CDR2 FYNNEI. V lost 8 bases to trimming and J lost 6 bases, with 13 bases between them. The CDR3 runs 13 residues. The CDR3 reads CASGGVSAGELFF. As DNA, the CDR3 is TGTGCCAGCGGCGGGGTTTCAGCCGGGGAGCTGTTTTTT.

The chain couples TRBV28 to TRBJ2-1; no definite D call. The CDR3 covers 14 residues. Trimming pared 6 bases from V and 1 base from J, leaving 10 bases between. Germline V lookup: CDR1 MDHEN, CDR2 SYDVKM. CDR3 in DNA: TGTGCCAGCAGGGAGTACCTTTCCTACAATGAGCAGTTCTTC. It translates to CASREYLSYNEQFF.

The chain has TRBV7-9 and TRBJ2-3; TRBD2 agrees at 13 bases. Losses at the gene ends were 5 bases for V and 4 bases for J; bases not matched to a gene: 6. The length of the CDR3 is 16 residues. Per germline, CDR1 SEHNR and CDR2 FQNEAQ (reference sequence). DNA for the CDR3: TGTGCCAGCAGCACACTAGCGGGGGGGCTAGCAGATACGCAGTATTTT. Translating gives CASSTLAGGLADTQYF.

The rearrangement uses TRBV5-1 and TRBJ2-5, with 10 bases lining up with TRBD1. CDR3 length: 14 residues. V lost 2 bases to trimming and J lost 4 bases; unmatched junction nucleotides: 2. CDR1 and CDR2 from the germline V gene are SGHRS and YFSETQ. CDR3 sequence reads: CASSFGQGGETQYF. The CDR3 region has the DNA TGCGCCAGCAGCTTCGGACAGGGGGGAGAGACCCAGTACTTC.

V and J are TRBV10-3 and TRBJ2-1; 10 bases line up with TRBD1. The CDR3 runs to 13 residues. Germline V gene data show CDR1 as ENHRY and CDR2 as SYGVKD. V lost 10 bases to trimming and J lost 5 bases; unmatched junction nucleotides: 5. The CDR3: CATDRGLNNEQFF. The CDR3, as DNA: TGTGCCACTGACAGGGGGCTGAACAATGAGCAGTTCTTC.

The chain joins TRBV11-2 to TRBJ2-1, with a tentative D call TRBD2 (6 bases). Germline V gene lookup returns CDR1 SGHAT and CDR2 FQNNGV. The V end was cut by 5 bases, the J end by 6 bases, with 17 bases between. The length of the CDR3 is 15 residues. The CDR3 here is CASSPLAGSSNEQFF. In DNA, the CDR3 is TGTGCCAGCAGCCCACTAGCAGGTAGTAGCAATGAGCAGTTCTTC.

This chain links TRBV7-9 with TRBJ2-3; 9 nucleotides agree with TRBD2. The CDR3 is 16 residues long. Germline CDR1 SEHNR, CDR2 FQNEAQ (reference sequence). V gave up 5 bases and J gave up 3 bases; unmatched junction bases: 9. CDR3 sequence: CASSPEGTSFTDTQYF. As DNA, the CDR3 is TGTGCCAGCAGCCCGGAGGGGACTAGCTTTACAGATACGCAGTATTTT.

The chain joins TRBV4-1 to TRBJ2-1; weak D call: TRBD1 (6 bases). The V end was cut by 2 bases, the J end by 8 bases, with 16 bases between. Germline V gene data show CDR1 as MGHRA and CDR2 as YSYEKL. This CDR3 comprises 15 residues. The chain's CDR3 is CASSQRPPTGHEQFF. As DNA, the CDR3 is TGCGCCAGCAGCCAAAGACCCCCCACAGGGCATGAGCAGTTCTTC.

J is TRBJ2-7 and V is TRBV2; a weak D match, TRBD2 (5 bases). From germline, CDR1 is SNHLY and CDR2 FYNNEI. The CDR3 loop spans 14 amino acids. V lost 2 bases and J 4 bases, leaving 12 bases between the germline ends. This CDR3 is CASSEQRPPYEQYF. The CDR3 DNA is TGTGCCAGCAGTGAACAGCGGCCCCCGTACGAGCAGTACTTC.

This sequence joins TRBV6-1 and TRBJ2-7; TRBD1 is a possible D gene (6 bases). Germline assignment: CDR1 MNHNS and CDR2 SASEGT. The CDR3 has 15 residues. The germline V and J ends were trimmed by 7 bases and 2 bases, with 18 bases remaining between them. This CDR3 reads CASTRTGTLTYEQYF. In DNA form, the CDR3 reads TGTGCCAGCACCAGAACCGGGACATTGACCTACGAGCAGTACTTC.

CDR3 in amino acids: CASAGPRKAFF. CDR3 coding DNA: TGTGCCAGCGCAGGGCCCCGGAAAGCTTTCTTT. V and J are TRBV6-6 and TRBJ1-1, with D possibly being TRBD1 (5 bases). Germline-derived CDR1 and CDR2 are MNHNY and SVGAGI (reference sequence). This CDR3 has 11 residues. Deletions cut 8 bases from V and 9 bases from J, with 13 bases between.

The chain employs TRBV7-9 and TRBJ1-1; TRBD1 is a possible D gene (5 bases). The CDR3 runs to 12 residues. V gave up 5 bases and J gave up 8 bases, with 12 bases separating them. Germline CDR1 is SEHNR and CDR2 is FQNEAQ (reference sequence). For the CDR3, the DNA is TGTGCCAGCAGCATACAGGCAGGAGAAGCTTTCTTT. Translating it yields CASSIQAGEAFF. Full variable domain (rest looked up from reference TRBV7-9 and TRBJ1-1): DTGVSQNPRHKITKRGQNVTFRCDPISEHNRLYWYRQTLGQGPEFLTYFQNEAQLEKSRLLSDRFSAERPKGSFSTLEIQRTEQGDSAMYLCASSIQAGEAFFGQGTRLTVV.

This chain connects TRBV7-9 to TRBJ1-3; D ambiguous. V lost 1 base and J 0 bases, leaving 7 bases between the germline ends. The CDR3 spans 15 residues. Per the germline V gene, CDR1 is SEHNR and CDR2 is FQNEAQ (reference sequence). The CDR3 sequence is CASSLGANSGNTIYF. CDR3 in DNA: TGTGCCAGCAGCTTAGGGGCCAACTCTGGAAACACCATATATTTT. Full variable domain (remainder filled in from reference TRBV7-9 and TRBJ1-3): DTGVSQNPRHKITKRGQNVTFRCDPISEHNRLYWYRQTLGQGPEFLTYFQNEAQLEKSRLLSDRFSAERPKGSFSTLEIQRTEQGDSAMYLCASSLGANSGNTIYFGEGSWLTVV.

V is TRBV6-1 and J is TRBJ1-1; 8 bases line up with TRBD1. Germline V lookup: CDR1 MNHNS, CDR2 SASEGT. V lost 2 bases and J lost 5; bases outside the gene matches: 7. This CDR3 contains 15 residues. CDR3 DNA: TGTGCCAGCAGTGAACAGGGGGCGCAGAGGACTGAAGCTTTCTTT. It codes for CASSEQGAQRTEAFF.

The rearrangement uses TRBV5-1 and TRBJ2-3; 9 nucleotides agree with TRBD1. CDR3 length equals 15 residues. Losses at the gene ends were 8 bases for V and 6 bases for J; bases not matched to a gene: 13. Germline V lookup: CDR1 SGHRS, CDR2 YFSETQ. The chain's CDR3 is CARGSPDRGFDTQYF. The CDR3, as DNA: TGCGCCAGAGGGAGCCCGGACAGGGGTTTCGATACGCAGTATTTT.

The chain has TRBV5-6 and TRBJ2-7, with a tentative D call TRBD1 (6 bases). In germline, CDR1 is SGHDT, CDR2 YYEEEE. This CDR3 is built from 15 residues. V dropped 2 bases and J dropped 2 bases, with 14 bases sitting between them. CDR3 in amino acids: CASSFRPGATYEQYF. CDR3 DNA sequence: TGTGCCAGCAGCTTTAGGCCAGGGGCGACCTACGAGCAGTACTTC.

This clone was found a few times. This chain joins TRBV4-1 and TRBJ2-5, with D perhaps matching TRBD2 (5 bases). Germline CDR1 reads MGHRA; CDR2 reads YSYEKL. Trimming left V 4 bases short and J 0 bases short, with 15 bases between. CDR3 length equals 16 residues. In DNA, the CDR3 is TGCGCCAGCAGCCCTCGCCGGGGAAACTACCAAGAGACCCAGTACTTC. Its protein product is CASSPRRGNYQETQYF.